The 21 T cell receptor beta chains given below trace back to one sample, sequenced in a study of T cell responses to AZD1222 COVID-19 vaccine. This table comes from immunoSEQ multiplex PCR, and its TCRdb copy is limited to in-frame clones, with some not included. The table includes 70,000 to 80,000 clones, over 70% detected once. The material sequenced was peripheral blood, taken 28 days after the second AZD1222 dose. These receptors were collected from an adult who received the AZD1222 COVID-19 vaccine.

The chain links TRBV6-5 to TRBJ2-5; TRBD2 matches 8 bases. This CDR3 comprises 14 residues. Germline CDR1 reads MNHEY; CDR2 reads SVGAGI. The J segment lost 5 bases and the V segment lost 4 bases, leaving 6 bases of the junction unmatched. The CDR3 spells CASSSGGAAETQYF. The CDR3 nucleotides read TGTGCCAGCAGTTCCGGGGGGGCCGCGGAGACCCAGTACTTC.

V gene TRBV28 combines with J gene TRBJ2-1; D remains ambiguous. The CDR3 has 11 residues. Germline V gives CDR1 MDHEN, CDR2 SYDVKM. Trimming stripped 4 bases from V and 10 bases from J, with 8 bases between. Here the CDR3 DNA reads TGTGCCAGCAGTTCCCCCCGGGAGCAGTTCTTC. This gives the protein CASSSPREQFF.

The rearrangement uses TRBV4-2 and TRBJ2-1; the D gene is possibly TRBD1 (6 bases). Between the trimmed V and J ends, which lost 2 bases and 10 bases, there was a span of 18 bases. Germline V lookup: CDR1 LGHNA, CDR2 YNFKEQ. The CDR3 runs to 15 residues. The CDR3 reads CASSQPSLGGPEQFF. The CDR3 region has the DNA TGTGCCAGCAGCCAACCGTCACTTGGGGGCCCGGAGCAGTTCTTC.

The CDR3 sequence is CASSPSSSYEQYF. The CDR3 nucleotides are TGTGCCAGCTCACCGAGCAGCTCCTACGAGCAGTACTTC. The chain joins TRBV18 to TRBJ2-7; D gene uncertain. The germline V gene has CDR1 KGHSH and CDR2 LQKENI. This CDR3 contains 13 residues. Trimming cost V 3 bases and J 0 bases, with 6 bases left between them.

The V gene is TRBV9, the J gene TRBJ2-3, with D tentatively TRBD2 (6 bases). CDR3 length: 15 amino acids. CDR1 is SGDLS and CDR2 is YYNGEE in the germline V gene. Trimming pared 6 bases from V and 1 base from J, leaving 15 bases between. In DNA, the CDR3 is TGTGCCAGCACAGCCGGGGGTTTCGGCACAGATACGCAGTATTTT. Translation: CASTAGGFGTDTQYF.

V is TRBV28 and J is TRBJ1-2, with 10 bases aligning to TRBD1. The CDR3 length is 17 residues. V gave up 5 bases and J gave up 5 bases; unmatched junction bases: 14. CDR1 and CDR2 (germline): MDHEN, SYDVKM. The CDR3: CASSPYTGTGVIYGYTF. The CDR3 coding sequence is TGTGCCAGCAGTCCATACACCGGGACAGGGGTCATATATGGCTACACCTTC.

The chain links TRBV5-1 to TRBJ2-6; D possibly matches TRBD1 or TRBD2 (5 bases each). CDR3 size: 14 residues. The V gene's germline CDR1 is SGHRS and CDR2 YFSETQ. V lost 4 bases and J lost 4, with 9 bases in between. CDR3 sequence: CASSGTTGANVLTF. In nucleotides, the CDR3 is TGCGCCAGCAGCGGGACGACAGGGGCCAACGTCCTGACTTTC.

The chain has TRBV6-2 or TRBV6-3 and TRBJ2-1; TRBD2 aligns across 7 bases. V shed 2 bases and J 6 bases; nucleotides not matched to a gene: 7. CDR3 length: 15 amino acids. From germline, CDR1 is MNHEY and CDR2 SVGEGT. Written as DNA, the CDR3 is TGTGCCAGCAGTTACCAGCTAGCGGACCCCAATGAGCAGTTCTTC. Translated: CASSYQLADPNEQFF.

The chain joins TRBV7-3 to TRBJ2-1, with D perhaps matching TRBD2 (6 bases). Germline V gives CDR1 SGHTA, CDR2 FQGTGA. V lost 5 bases, J lost 8 bases, and 13 bases lay in between. This CDR3 is built from 13 residues. This chain's CDR3 is CASSPWRADEQFF. The CDR3 DNA is TGTGCCAGCAGCCCATGGAGGGCCGATGAGCAGTTCTTC.

This chain links TRBV5-4 with TRBJ2-5; unclear D gene. Trimming removed 2 bases from V and 2 bases from J, with 7 bases in between. Germline V gene data show CDR1 as SGHNT and CDR2 as YYREEE (reference sequence). This CDR3 is 13 amino acids long. CDR3 loop: CASSFGPQETQYF. CDR3 coding DNA: TGTGCCAGCAGCTTCGGGCCGCAAGAGACCCAGTACTTC.

CDR3 nucleotides: TGCGCCAGCCGGGTGAGCGGGAGCGGGACCGGGGAGCTGTTTTTT. Protein: CASRVSGSGTGELFF. The rearrangement links TRBV10-2 to TRBJ2-2, with 8 bases matching TRBD2. The CDR3 extends over 15 amino acids. Germline V gives CDR1 WSHSY, CDR2 SAAADI. V lost 8 bases to trimming and J lost 5 bases; unmatched junction nucleotides: 10.

V usage is TRBV7-2 and J usage is TRBJ2-1, with TRBD2 identical over 9 bases. Germline CDR1 and CDR2: SGHTA and FQGNSA. V was clipped by 5 bases and J by 4 bases; unmatched bases: 12. The CDR3 extends over 17 amino acids. CDR3 sequence: CASSPLSRSGGYNEQFF. In nucleotides, the CDR3 is TGTGCCAGCAGCCCCCTATCCAGGAGCGGGGGGTACAATGAGCAGTTCTTC.

The chain has TRBV19 and TRBJ1-5; possibly TRBD1 for D (6 bases). This CDR3 is built from 14 residues. The V gene's germline CDR1 is LNHDA and CDR2 SQIVND (reference sequence). The germline V and J ends were trimmed by 7 bases and 3 bases, with 13 bases remaining between them. CDR3 protein: CASTMGHLNQPQHF. CDR3 nucleotide sequence: TGTGCCAGTACCATGGGACATCTCAATCAGCCCCAGCATTTT.

This rearrangement joins TRBV18 to TRBJ2-2; 12 bases line up with TRBD2. V dropped 3 bases and J dropped 4; count of bases not matched to a gene: 3. Germline CDR1 is KGHSH and CDR2 is LQKENI. The CDR3 loop spans 16 amino acids. CDR3 bases: TGTGCCAGCTCACCGGGACTAGCGGGTCGCACCGGGGAGCTGTTTTTT. Its translation: CASSPGLAGRTGELFF. Variable domain in full (rest from reference TRBV18 and TRBJ2-2): NAGVMQNPRHLVRRRGQEARLRCSPMKGHSHVYWYRQLPEEGLKFMVYLQKENIIDESGMPKERFSAEFPKEGPSILRIQQVVRGDSAAYFCASSPGLAGRTGELFFGEGSRLTVL.

V and J are TRBV5-5 and TRBJ1-6; the D gene is possibly TRBD1 (5 bases). The germline CDR1 and CDR2 sequences are SGHKS and YYEKEE (reference sequence). Trimming pared 1 base from V and 11 bases from J, leaving 13 bases between. The CDR3 has 14 residues. DNA of the CDR3: TGTGCCAGCAGCTTGAATACGGGACTTCCACCCCTCCACTTT. Its protein is CASSLNTGLPPLHF. The variable domain in full, completed from reference TRBV5-5 and TRBJ1-6, reads DAGVTQSPTHLIKTRGQQVTLRCSPISGHKSVSWYQQVLGQGPQFIFQYYEKEERGRGNFPDRFSARQFPNYSSELNVNALLLGDSALYLCASSLNTGLPPLHFGNGTRLTVT.

The genes are TRBV5-8 and TRBJ1-4, with TRBD1 matching over 10 bases. Germline values: CDR1 SGHTS, CDR2 YDEGEE. The V segment lost 1 base and the J segment 5 bases; nucleotides outside the gene matches: 2. This CDR3 is built from 15 residues. The CDR3 DNA reads as TGTGCCAGCAGCTTGACGGGACAGGGGAATGAAAAACTGTTTTTT. Encoded protein: CASSLTGQGNEKLFF.

The rearrangement joins TRBV7-8 to TRBJ1-1; 10 bases map to TRBD1. Germline values: CDR1 SGHVS, CDR2 FQNEAQ. Losses at the gene ends were 4 bases for V and 3 bases for J; bases not matched to a gene: 20. CDR3 length: 20 residues. CDR3 residues: CASSSRSRDRGINADTEAFF. The CDR3 bases are TGTGCCAGCAGCTCAAGAAGCCGGGACAGGGGAATAAATGCGGACACTGAAGCTTTCTTT.

This sequence joins TRBV30 and TRBJ1-2; 11 bases line up with TRBD1. The junction had 7 bases not matched to a gene; V was cut back by 3 bases and J by 4 bases. The germline V gene encodes CDR1 GTSNPN and CDR2 SVGIG (reference sequence). CDR3 length: 15 amino acids. The CDR3, as DNA: TGTGCCTGGAGGGCACCGGGACAGGGGGGCTATGGCTACACCTTC. It yields the protein CAWRAPGQGGYGYTF.

The chain employs TRBV19 and TRBJ1-2; 8 nucleotides agree with TRBD1. CDR1 and CDR2 from the germline V gene are LNHDA and SQIVND (reference sequence). V shed 2 bases, J shed 5 bases, and the junction held 10 bases outside the gene matches. The CDR3 covers 16 residues. The CDR3 coding sequence is TGTGCCAGTAGTATAAATCTGGCAGGGGGCCGGTATGGCTACACCTTC. Protein: CASSINLAGGRYGYTF.

The chain joins TRBV12-5 to TRBJ2-2, with D uncertain. The CDR3 loop spans 14 amino acids. Trimming took 6 bases from V and 7 from J, leaving 15 bases between them. CDR1 is LGHNT and CDR2 is FRNRAP in the germline V gene. DNA for the CDR3: TGTGCTAGTGGAACCGGACGGGCCTACGGGGAGCTGTTTTTT. Amino acids: CASGTGRAYGELFF.

The chain uses TRBV11-2 and TRBJ2-5, with D unresolved. CDR1 and CDR2 (germline): SGHAT, FQNNGV. This CDR3 contains 12 residues. The V end was cut by 3 bases, the J end by 5 bases, with 7 bases between. The chain's CDR3 is CASSFAWETQYF. CDR3 coding DNA: TGTGCCAGCAGCTTCGCTTGGGAGACCCAGTACTTC.